Shown below are 8 T cell receptor beta chains from a single sample sequenced in a study of T-cell memory formation after mild COVID-19. TCRdb independently ran MiXCR on the 5' RACE reads; one entry per CDR3 protein. The sample holds a few hundred thousand distinct CDR3 sequences, approximately 19% seen once. Material: PBMCs or a T cell subset sorted from them (not recorded which). The receptor source for this set is a man aged 18 to 30 who had mild COVID-19 (a few samples of this study predate the infection). Cell type and time point are not known.

The sample holds a few counts of this clonotype. The CDR3, as DNA: TGCAGTGCTGTACACAGGGGGCAAAACTATGGCTACACCTTC. It encodes CSAVHRGQNYGYTF. The gene calls are TRBV20-1 and TRBJ1-2, with 9 bases that match TRBD1. V shed 5 bases and J 2 bases; nucleotides not matched to a gene: 6. The CDR3 is 14 amino acids. In germline, CDR1 is DFQATT, CDR2 SNEGSKA (reference sequence).

This clonotype has at least ten counts. The chain combines TRBV6-5 with TRBJ2-2; 7 nucleotides match TRBD1. This CDR3 has 15 amino acids. The germline CDR1 and CDR2 sequences are MNHEY and SVGAGI. The ends lost 3 bases at V and 3 bases at J; junction bases unmatched: 4. Here the CDR3 reads CASSYGTVHTGELFF. CDR3 bases: TGTGCCAGCAGTTATGGGACAGTACACACCGGGGAGCTGTTTTTT.

This clonotype was seen a handful of times. The chain couples TRBV7-2 to TRBJ1-1; D is uncertain. This CDR3 has 14 amino acids. Germline loops: CDR1 SGHTA, CDR2 FQGNSA. Trimming stripped 5 bases from V and 4 bases from J, with 14 bases between. The DNA of the CDR3 is TGTGCCAGCAGCGGGCAGCCGGGGTTCACTGAAGCTTTCTTT. It is translated as CASSGQPGFTEAFF.

This clonotype was seen a handful of times. This chain joins TRBV18 and TRBJ2-1; 8 bases agree with TRBD2. The CDR3 consists of 15 residues. Germline CDR1 reads KGHSH; CDR2 reads LQKENI. V lost 3 bases to trimming and J lost 5 bases; unmatched junction nucleotides: 6. CDR3 DNA sequence: TGTGCCAGCTCACCCTCGGTCGGGGGGGACAATGAGCAGTTCTTC. It encodes CASSPSVGGDNEQFF.

The J gene is TRBJ1-4, the V gene TRBV4-2; the match to TRBD1 covers 8 bases. This CDR3 spans 15 amino acids. CDR1 and CDR2 from the germline V gene are LGHNA and YNFKEQ. The junction had 6 bases not matched to a gene; V was cut back by 1 base and J by 8 bases. The CDR3 here is CASSQVDRGGEKLFF. CDR3 DNA sequence: TGTGCCAGCAGCCAAGTCGACAGGGGAGGGGAAAAACTGTTTTTT.

DNA for the CDR3: TGTGCCAGCAGGTGGGGCACCGGGGAGCTGTTTTTT. The encoded protein is CASRWGTGELFF. This sequence joins TRBV12-3 or TRBV12-4 and TRBJ2-2; D is unclear. Deletions cut 6 bases from V and 4 bases from J, with 6 bases between. The CDR3 is made up of 12 amino acids.

This clonotype was seen a handful of times. Here the CDR3 DNA reads TGTGCCAGCAGTTACGAAGGACGGCTGAACACTGAAGCTTTCTTT. Protein product: CASSYEGRLNTEAFF. V gene TRBV6-2 or TRBV6-3 combines with J gene TRBJ1-1, with no clear D. V was pared by 2 bases and J by 0 bases, with 10 bases between. Germline-derived CDR1 and CDR2 are MNHEY and SVGEGT. The CDR3 is made up of 15 amino acids.

This clonotype was counted between two and nine times. The chain joins TRBV12-3 or TRBV12-4 to TRBJ2-3, with 12 bases that match TRBD2. V trimming: 8 bases; J trimming: 1 base; junction bases outside the gene matches: 16. The CDR3 extends over 19 amino acids. Here the CDR3 reads CASSTTGTSGPYGTDTQYF. DNA of the CDR3: TGTGCCAGCTCTACCACCGGGACTAGCGGGCCCTATGGCACAGATACGCAGTATTTT.